This T cell receptor beta chain was captured by sequencing in a study of regulatory T cells in long-lasting Graves disease. The study's findings and limits: Graves' patients with persistent disease showed TCR diversity lower than patients newly diagnosed.

The time point is: newly diagnosed GD, antithyroid drugs for less than 3 months. The TCR library was made from RNA extracted from PBMCs. Patients all came to the study from an endocrinology department in Xi'an, China. Approximately 9.9-milliliter peripheral blood samples went into EDTA tubes. In regard to this clonotype: The antigen remains unidentified.

CDR3 regions were amplified by Arm-PCR using iRepertoire HTBI primers to build TCR beta libraries. From the multiplex PCR reads, TCRdb called clonotypes with MiXCR, one entry per CDR3 protein. The sample lists approximately 300,000 distinct CDR3 sequences; 15% to 20% were seen once. The CDR3 covers 14 residues. CDR1 and CDR2 (germline): LNHDA, SQIVND (reference sequence). V lost 4 bases and J 0 bases, leaving 10 bases between the germline ends. Here the sequenced sample was peripheral blood mononuclear cells (PBMCs), taken at new diagnosis, from a patient treated with antithyroid drugs. The source is a female donor with Graves disease. V usage is TRBV19 and J usage is TRBJ2-7; possible D gene TRBD1, 5 bases. CDR3 coding DNA: TGTGCCAGTAGTAAACAGGCGAACTCCTACGAGCAGTACTTC. Amino acid sequence: CASSKQANSYEQYF. Supplemented by reference TRBV19 and TRBJ2-7, the full variable domain reads DGGITQSPKYLFRKEGQNVTLSCEQNLNHDAMYWYRQDPGQGLRLIYYSQIVNDFQKGDIAEGYSVSREKKESFPLTVTSAQKNPTAFYLCASSKQANSYEQYFGPGTRLTVT.